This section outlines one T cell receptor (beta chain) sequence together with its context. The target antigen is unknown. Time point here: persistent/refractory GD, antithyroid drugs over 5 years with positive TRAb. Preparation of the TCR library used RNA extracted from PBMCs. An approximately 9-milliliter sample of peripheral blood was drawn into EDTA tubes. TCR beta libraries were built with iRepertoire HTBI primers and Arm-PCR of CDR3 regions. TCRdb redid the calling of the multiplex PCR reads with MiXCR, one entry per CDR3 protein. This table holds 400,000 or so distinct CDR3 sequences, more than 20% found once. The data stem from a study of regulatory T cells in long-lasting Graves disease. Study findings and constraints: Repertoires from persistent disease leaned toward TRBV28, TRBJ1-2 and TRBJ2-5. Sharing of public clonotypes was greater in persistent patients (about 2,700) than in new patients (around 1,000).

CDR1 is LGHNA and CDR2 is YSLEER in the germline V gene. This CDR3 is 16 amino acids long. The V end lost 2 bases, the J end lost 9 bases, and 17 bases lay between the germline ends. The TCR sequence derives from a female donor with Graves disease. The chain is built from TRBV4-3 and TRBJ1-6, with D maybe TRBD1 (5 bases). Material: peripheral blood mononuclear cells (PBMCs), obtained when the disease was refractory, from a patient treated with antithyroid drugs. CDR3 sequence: CASSQHSRQNTSPLHF. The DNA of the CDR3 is TGCGCCAGCAGCCAACATAGCAGACAGAACACTTCACCCCTCCACTTT.